The entry below gives a single T cell receptor (beta chain) sequence along with its context. Antigen: not known. This entry comes from a study of cytomegalovirus exposure and HLA in healthy donors. Study findings and constraints: The later analysis indicated that the majority of CMV-associated TCR beta chains appeared HLA-restricted. Available immune exposure information was restricted to CMV serostatus only.

PCR used 60 Vbeta primers and 13 Jbeta primers. TCRdb's table, derived via immunoSEQ multiplex PCR, lists solely in-frame clones and lacks some. The sample has approximately 170,000 clones, approximately 81% seen once. The length of the CDR3 is 16 residues. The source material was PBMCs. The V gene is TRBV1, the J gene TRBJ2-2; the table assigns TRBD2, which was not confirmed against the DNA. TRBV1 is noted as a pseudogene. This sequence originates from a male donor in good health and CMV-seronegative. For the CDR3, the DNA is TGCACCAGCACCCGACGACCAACTAGCCGATCCGGGGAGCTGTTTTTT. This gives the protein CTSTRRPTSRSGELFF.